A single sample gave rise to the 4 T cell receptor beta chains below, sequenced in a study of T cell clonality in common variable immunodeficiency. Here immunoSEQ multiplex PCR was the method, and the copy in TCRdb shows in-frame clones only, minus some. The specimen gives approximately 52,000 clones without singletons; the ten biggest hold roughly 3.5%. The source material was peripheral blood mononuclear cells. These receptors were obtained from a person aged 18-70 years in good health.

This clone was recorded at least ten times. The missing CDR3 end, 3 residues past where the read stops, is filled in from the germline J gene. The genes are TRBV7-8 and TRBJ1-5; a weak D match, TRBD1 (6 bases). Trimming stripped 1 base from V and 3 bases from J, with 13 bases between. The V gene's germline CDR1 is SGHVS and CDR2 FQNEAQ. CDR3 size: 16 residues. The covered CDR3 bases are TGTGCCAGCAGCTTAGAGGGGGGGACCTCCAATCAGCCC. Protein: CASSLEGGTSNQP. The whole CDR3 is CASSLEGGTSNQPQHF.

This clone was seen ten or more times. The CDR3 end falls 3 residues outside the read, so it is completed with the germline J gene. V and J are TRBV7-2 and TRBJ2-1, with 9 bases that match TRBD2. From germline, CDR1 is SGHTA and CDR2 FQGNSA. The CDR3 is made up of 15 amino acids. V trimming: 4 bases; J trimming: 7 bases; junction bases outside the gene matches: 8. The CDR3 reads CASSSIAGARNEQFF. CDR3 DNA, as far as it was read: TGTGCCAGCAGCTCAATAGCGGGAGCAAGAAATGAG.

This clone was counted ten times or more. The read gets to within 3 residues of the CDR3 end, and the germline J gene fills in the rest. The rearrangement joins TRBV30 to TRBJ2-7; D gene ambiguous. The CDR3 has 11 amino acids. Trimming removed 4 bases at V and 2 bases at J, with 6 bases between. Germline CDR1 and CDR2: GTSNPN and SVGIG (reference sequence). The CDR3 sequence: CAWKVAYEQYF. CDR3 DNA, as far as it was read: TGTGCCTGGAAAGTAGCCTACGAG.

There are many counts of this clone. Sequencing ends 3 residues short of the CDR3 end; the germline J gene provides the rest. The chain employs TRBV5-6 and TRBJ1-3, with D perhaps matching TRBD1 (6 bases). This CDR3 contains 14 residues. V lost 1 base, J lost 4 bases, and 9 bases lay in between. CDR1 is SGHDT, CDR2 YYEEEE, per germline. CDR3 region: CASSLWTVGNTIYF. CDR3 DNA, as far as it was read: TGTGCCAGCAGCTTGTGGACAGTAGGAAACACC.